The clone carrying this T cell receptor beta chain has just one count. CDR3 length: 13 residues. Per the germline V gene, CDR1 is SGHRS and CDR2 is YFSETQ. V was clipped by 2 bases and J by 7 bases, with 12 bases between them. The data were taken from a study of blood T cell repertoires in COVID-19. Some clones are missing from TCRdb's copy, which holds only in-frame ones; the method was immunoSEQ multiplex PCR. In the table there are roughly 160,000 clones, around 86% of which are singletons. J is TRBJ2-5 and V is TRBV5-1; D possibly corresponds to TRBD1 (5 bases). Sequencing was carried out using peripheral blood. This sequence originates from a man aged 55-75 years with COVID-19, enrolled during active disease. CDR3 bases: TGCGCCAGCAGCTTAGGGGATTACCGGACCCAGTACTTC. Translated: CASSLGDYRTQYF.